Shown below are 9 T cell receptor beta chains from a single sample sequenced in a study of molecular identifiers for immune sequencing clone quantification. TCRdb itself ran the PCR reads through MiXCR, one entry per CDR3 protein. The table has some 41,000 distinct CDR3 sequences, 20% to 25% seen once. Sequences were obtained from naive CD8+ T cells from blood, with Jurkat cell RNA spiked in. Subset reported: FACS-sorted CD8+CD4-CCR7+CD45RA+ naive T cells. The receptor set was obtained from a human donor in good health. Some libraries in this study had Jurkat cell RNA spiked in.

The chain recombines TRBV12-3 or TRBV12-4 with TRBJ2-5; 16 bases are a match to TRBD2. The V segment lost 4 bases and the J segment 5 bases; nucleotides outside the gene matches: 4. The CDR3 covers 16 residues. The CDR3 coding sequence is TGTGCCAGCAGTTCCGGGACTAGCGGGGGGGGCGAGACCCAGTACTTC. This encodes CASSSGTSGGGETQYF.

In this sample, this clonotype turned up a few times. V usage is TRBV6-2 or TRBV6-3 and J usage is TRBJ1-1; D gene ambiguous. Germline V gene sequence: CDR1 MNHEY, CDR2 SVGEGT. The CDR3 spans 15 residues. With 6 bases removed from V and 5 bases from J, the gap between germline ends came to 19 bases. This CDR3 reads CASSAWLVTGTEAFF. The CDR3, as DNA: TGTGCCAGCAGCGCCTGGTTGGTTACGGGGACTGAAGCTTTCTTT.

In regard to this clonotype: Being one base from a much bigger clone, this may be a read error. Here the CDR3 reads CASSQGRQEEPQYF. The CDR3 DNA follows: TGTGCCAGCAGCCAAGGTAGACAGGAAGAGCCCCAGTACTTC. The V call is TRBV3-1, the J call TRBJ2-5; D may be TRBD1 (6 bases). Germline assignment: CDR1 LGHDT and CDR2 YNNKEL (reference sequence). CDR3 length: 14 amino acids.

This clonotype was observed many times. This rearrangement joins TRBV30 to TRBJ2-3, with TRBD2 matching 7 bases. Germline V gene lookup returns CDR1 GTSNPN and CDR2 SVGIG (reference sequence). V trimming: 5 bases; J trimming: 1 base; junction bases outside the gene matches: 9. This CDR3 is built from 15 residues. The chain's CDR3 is CAWQPGGGRTDTQYF. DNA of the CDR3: TGTGCCTGGCAGCCTGGGGGGGGTCGCACAGATACGCAGTATTTT.

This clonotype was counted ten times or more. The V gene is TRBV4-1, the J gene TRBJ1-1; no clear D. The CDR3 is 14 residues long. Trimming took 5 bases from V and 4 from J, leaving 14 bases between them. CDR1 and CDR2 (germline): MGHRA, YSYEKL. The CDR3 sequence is CASSILVTSTEAFF. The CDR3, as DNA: TGCGCCAGCAGCATCCTTGTAACGTCCACTGAAGCTTTCTTT.

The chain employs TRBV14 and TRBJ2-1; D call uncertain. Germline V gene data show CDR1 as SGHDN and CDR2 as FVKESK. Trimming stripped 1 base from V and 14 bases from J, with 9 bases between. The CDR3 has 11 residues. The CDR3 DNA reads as TGTGCCAGCAGCCAAGGGGCTTGGGAGTTCTTC. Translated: CASSQGAWEFF.

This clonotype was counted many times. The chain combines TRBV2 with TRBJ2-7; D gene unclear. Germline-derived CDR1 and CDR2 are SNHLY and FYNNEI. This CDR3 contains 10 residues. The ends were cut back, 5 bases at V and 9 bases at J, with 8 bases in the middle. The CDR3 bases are TGTGCCAGCAGTACGGATGTGCAGTACTTC. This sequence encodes CASSTDVQYF.

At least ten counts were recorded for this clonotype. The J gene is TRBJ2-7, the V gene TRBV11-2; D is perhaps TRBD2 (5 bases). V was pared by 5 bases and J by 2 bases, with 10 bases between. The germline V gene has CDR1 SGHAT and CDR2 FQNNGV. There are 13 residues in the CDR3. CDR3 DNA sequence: TGTGCCAGCAGCCACGGACTGCCCTACGAGCAGTACTTC. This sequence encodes CASSHGLPYEQYF.

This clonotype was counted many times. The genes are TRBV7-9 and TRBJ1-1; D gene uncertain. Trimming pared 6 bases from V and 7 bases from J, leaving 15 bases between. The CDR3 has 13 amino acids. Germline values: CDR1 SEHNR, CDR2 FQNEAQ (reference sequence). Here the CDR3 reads CASRRAQHLEAFF. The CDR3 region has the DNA TGTGCCAGCAGAAGGGCCCAGCACCTTGAAGCTTTCTTT.